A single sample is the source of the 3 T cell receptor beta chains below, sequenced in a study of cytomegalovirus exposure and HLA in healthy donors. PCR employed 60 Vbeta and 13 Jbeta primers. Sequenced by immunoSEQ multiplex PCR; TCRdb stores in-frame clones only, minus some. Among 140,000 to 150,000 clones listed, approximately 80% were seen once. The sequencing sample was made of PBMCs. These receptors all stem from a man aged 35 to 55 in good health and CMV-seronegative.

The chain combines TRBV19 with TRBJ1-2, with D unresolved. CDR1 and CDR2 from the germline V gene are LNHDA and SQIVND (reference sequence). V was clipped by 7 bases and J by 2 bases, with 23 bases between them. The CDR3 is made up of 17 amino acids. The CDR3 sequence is CASTERWPIRSNYGYTF. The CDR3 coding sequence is TGTGCCAGTACCGAGAGGTGGCCGATCCGATCCAACTATGGCTACACCTTC.

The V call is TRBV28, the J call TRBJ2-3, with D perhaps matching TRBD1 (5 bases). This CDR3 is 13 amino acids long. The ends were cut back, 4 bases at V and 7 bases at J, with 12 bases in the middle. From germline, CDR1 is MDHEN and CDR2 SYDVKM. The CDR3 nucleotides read TGTGCCAGCAGTTGGGGCCCCGCGAATACGCAGTATTTT. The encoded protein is CASSWGPANTQYF.

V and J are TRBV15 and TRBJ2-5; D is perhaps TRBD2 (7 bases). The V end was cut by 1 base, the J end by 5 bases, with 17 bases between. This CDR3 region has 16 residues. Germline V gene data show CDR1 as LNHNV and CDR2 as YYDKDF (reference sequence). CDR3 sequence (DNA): TGTGCCACCAGCAGAGGGGGGGGGCCCCGGGAGGAGACCCAGTACTTC. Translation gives CATSRGGGPREETQYF.